These T cell receptor beta chains were read from a single sample in a study of T cells in Graves' hyperthyroidism and ophthalmopathy. TCRdb independently ran MiXCR on the multiplex PCR reads; one entry per CDR3 protein. The repertoire includes around 300,000 distinct CDR3 sequences, roughly 20% of them detected once, and around 64% sits in the top ten. The sample comprised blood. These TCRs come from a man aged 25 to 40 with Graves' ophthalmopathy. The conserved cysteine and the conserved F or W are not part of the CDR3 here.

J: TRBJ1-2
V: TRBV12-3/TRBV12-4
CDR3: ASSLSQSDGYT

J: TRBJ2-2
V: TRBV18
CDR3: ASSPGQVGTGELF

J: TRBJ2-1
V: TRBV27
CDR3: ASSSIAGRSYNEQF

J: TRBJ2-7
V: TRBV28
CDR3: ATQGAGVEQY

J: TRBJ2-1
V: TRBV3-1
CDR3: ASQQQNEQF

J: TRBJ2-5
V: TRBV5-4
CDR3: ASSSGGTRFSTQY

J: TRBJ1-1
V: TRBV12-5
CDR3: ASSAANFEAF

J: TRBJ2-7
V: TRBV7-2
CDR3: ASSLRSTYEQY

J: TRBJ2-2
V: TRBV12-3/TRBV12-4
CDR3: ASSLGGRAGGELF

J: TRBJ1-1
V: TRBV19
CDR3: ASSIPGNTEAF

J: TRBJ2-7
V: TRBV27
CDR3: ASYGPNPTYEQY

J: TRBJ2-1
V: TRBV20-1
CDR3: SAPPSRGYNEQF

J: TRBJ2-1
V: TRBV20-1
CDR3: SVRLPSYNEQF

J: TRBJ1-2
V: TRBV28
CDR3: ASSLQHQGGDGYT

J: TRBJ2-6
V: TRBV27
CDR3: ASSLDRPHSGANVLT

J: TRBJ1-1
V: TRBV29-1
CDR3: SVETGWNTEAF

J: TRBJ2-7
V: TRBV20-1
CDR3: SAPPSGRQGEQY

J: TRBJ2-1
V: TRBV5-8
CDR3: ASSLGREGVNEQF

J: TRBJ2-7
V: TRBV3-1
CDR3: ASSQLAGASYEQH

J: TRBJ1-1
V: TRBV7-9
CDR3: ASRIGSANTEAF

J: TRBJ1-1
V: TRBV5-5
CDR3: ASSLNLDGQGAF

J: TRBJ2-7
V: TRBV2
CDR3: ASRQLAGGGEQY

J: TRBJ2-5
V: TRBV12-3/TRBV12-4
CDR3: ASSFQVAGIQETQY

J: TRBJ1-1
V: TRBV6-2/TRBV6-3
CDR3: ASSYPVFGENTEAF

J: TRBJ1-6
V: TRBV19
CDR3: ASSPTYNSPLH

J: TRBJ2-7
V: TRBV28
CDR3: ASSINSAFYEQY

J: TRBJ2-6
V: TRBV30
CDR3: AWSIVGSGGANVLT

J: TRBJ2-1
V: TRBV7-3
CDR3: ASSLGPTGDEQF

J: TRBJ2-2
V: TRBV19
CDR3: ASRNTGTANTEELF

J: TRBJ1-5
V: TRBV2
CDR3: ASLRDSNQPQH

J: TRBJ1-3
V: TRBV27
CDR3: ASRRTGTGNTIY

J: TRBJ2-1
V: TRBV24-1
CDR3: ATSDSRLAPNNEQF

J: TRBJ2-4
V: TRBV7-3
CDR3: ASSSPTSRKAKNIQY

J: TRBJ2-3
V: TRBV29-1
CDR3: SVEAPSRTLTDTQY

J: TRBJ2-1
V: TRBV5-1
CDR3: ASSSRDRGLNEQF

J: TRBJ2-2
V: TRBV3-1
CDR3: ASSQGGAPTGELF

J: TRBJ2-2
V: TRBV20-1
CDR3: SAIDLAGGPDTGELF

J: TRBJ2-1
V: TRBV11-2
CDR3: ASSSPGAGFLGEQF

J: TRBJ2-1
V: TRBV10-1
CDR3: ASKGQGGLNEQF

J: TRBJ2-7
V: TRBV3-1
CDR3: ASSLRTSGSSYEQY

J: TRBJ2-1
V: TRBV7-8
CDR3: ASSSNSGRIYNEQF

J: TRBJ2-3
V: TRBV5-1
CDR3: ASSLVTEDTQY

J: TRBJ2-3
V: TRBV9
CDR3: ASSVIGGSTDTQY

J: TRBJ1-3
V: TRBV28
CDR3: ASSPWTAENTIY

J: TRBJ2-7
V: TRBV28
CDR3: ASSRQISYEQY

J: TRBJ1-1
V: TRBV5-5
CDR3: ASSSRLLGTEAF